The clone carrying this TCR beta chain turned up a few times. The sample originates from a study of blood T cell repertoires in COVID-19. Overall study: The analysed material was cDNA or gDNA that came from T cells, B-cell-depleted T cells, or PBMCs.

Per the authors' pipeline: Counts of nucleated cells, estimated from reference gene primer amplification, were obtained. Measured with immunoSEQ multiplex PCR; TCRdb has only the in-frame clones, and not every one. V, J and clone size are taken as reported in that table, and D and trimming were inferred from the DNA itself. The sample yields 320,000 or so clones, roughly nine tenths seen once. Germline CDR1 and CDR2: SGHNT and YYREEE (reference sequence). V dropped 2 bases and J dropped 4; count of bases not matched to a gene: 5. This CDR3 has 15 residues. Individuals drawn from around 24 US areas were roughly 18 to 100 years old. Two negative PCRs, clearance, or symptom resolution were required of recovered Cohort 3 donors.

The chain is built from TRBV5-4 and TRBJ2-1; 8 bases fit TRBD1. This TCR was sampled from a man aged 60-69 years who had recovered from COVID-19. The sample consisted of PBMCs or T cells enriched from blood (not recorded which). The CDR3 DNA is TGTGCCAGCAGCTTACCGGGACAGGTTTACAATGAGCAGTTCTTC. Translation gives CASSLPGQVYNEQFF.